These T cell receptor beta chains were read from a single sample in a study of T cell repertoires in cytomegalovirus infection. TCRdb redid the calling of the reads with MiXCR, one entry per CDR3 protein. Among 900,000 to 950,000 distinct CDR3 sequences listed, about a third were seen once. What these receptors recognize is not known. The sample in question was cultured CD8+ T cells from PBMCs, obtained from culture after CMV antigen stimulation. The origin of the receptors is a human donor in good health (CMV status not recorded). Some clones in this sample may be carry-over from other donors' samples. Both conserved end residues are part of each CDR3. A D gene is named only where the DNA matches it firmly. Rows give clone size only sometimes, using once, few, many, or a class for an expanded clone.

16	TRBJ1-1	-	TRBV27	few	TGTGCCAGCAGTTTATGGGCCGGGGCTAGGGGCACTGAAGCTTTCTTT	CASSLWAGARGTEAFF
14	TRBJ2-1	TRBD2	TRBV14	-	TGTGCCAGCAGCCAATGGGAGGGATACAATGAGCAGTTCTTC	CASSQWEGYNEQFF
17	TRBJ1-1	TRBD1	TRBV27	few	TGTGCCAGCAGTTTCACAGGGGCTTTAATAGTGAACACTGAAGCTTTCTTT	CASSFTGALIVNTEAFF
14	TRBJ2-3	-	TRBV4-1	few	TGCGCCAGCAGCCACGTGTCGAGCACAGATACGCAGTATTTT	CASSHVSSTDTQYF
15	TRBJ1-5	-	TRBV6-1	few	TGTGCCACCGGGGCGGGAAGGGGGAGCAATCAGCCCCAGCATTTT	CATGAGRGSNQPQHF
14	TRBJ1-5	-	TRBV19	-	TGTGCCAGTAGTATTACTGAGGGCAATCAGCCCCAGCATTTT	CASSITEGNQPQHF
16	TRBJ2-5	-	TRBV7-2	many	TGTGCCAGCAGCTCCCCACAGGGCCGGGGACAAGAGACCCAGTACTTC	CASSSPQGRGQETQYF
17	TRBJ1-5	-	TRBV2	-	TGTGCCAGCAGTGAAGCGCTAGTGTGGGATAGCAATCAGCCCCAGCATTTT	CASSEALVWDSNQPQHF
17	TRBJ2-3	TRBD1	TRBV6-8	-	TGTGCCAGCAGTTACTCGATCTCTGGACAGGGGAGGGATACGCAGTATTTT	CASSYSISGQGRDTQYF
15	TRBJ1-3	-	TRBV2	-	TGTGCCAGCAGGATAGATGGGACGGTTGGAAACACCATATATTTT	CASRIDGTVGNTIYF
14	TRBJ1-2	-	TRBV29-1	-	TGCAGCGTTGAAGATAAGAGGACGGTCTATGGCTACACCTTC	CSVEDKRTVYGYTF
15	TRBJ2-3	-	TRBV4-3	-	TGCGCCAGCAGCCGCGGGACTCCTGGGGCAGATACGCAGTATTTT	CASSRGTPGADTQYF
16	TRBJ1-6	TRBD1	TRBV28	-	TGTGCCAGCAGTTTTATGGGACAGGCGCTTAGTTCACCCCTCCACTTT	CASSFMGQALSSPLHF
17	TRBJ1-4	TRBD1	TRBV5-4	few	TGTGCCAGCAGCCCCGGGACAGGGCCCTTTAATTACGAAAAACTGTTTTTT	CASSPGTGPFNYEKLFF
15	TRBJ1-1	-	TRBV7-2	-	TGTGCCAGCAGCACTAACGCAGGGGACCTACGGGGGGCTTTCTTT	CASSTNAGDLRGAFF
12	TRBJ2-1	-	TRBV24-1	-	TGTGCCACCAGTGATTCCGGGCCGATCAGGTTCTTC	CATSDSGPIRFF
15	TRBJ1-5	-	TRBV6-2/TRBV6-3	few	TGTGCCAGCAGTCGGCCGGGACGGCGCAATCAGCCCCAGCATTTT	CASSRPGRRNQPQHF
18	TRBJ2-3	TRBD2	TRBV6-5	few	TGTGCCAGCAGCTACACGGCTAGCGGGGGGTCGAGCACAGATACGCAGTATTTT	CASSYTASGGSSTDTQYF
13	TRBJ2-7	-	TRBV29-1	few	TGCAGCGTTGAGGAGGACACTCCGGGAGAGCAGTACTTC	CSVEEDTPGEQYF
16	TRBJ2-3	-	TRBV7-2	many	TGTGCCAGCAGCTTAGCCCACCAGCGGGCCACAGATACGCAGTATTTT	CASSLAHQRATDTQYF
14	TRBJ1-5	TRBD1	TRBV24-1	-	TGTGCCACCTTAAACAGGGGAGACAATCAGCCCCAGCATTTT	CATLNRGDNQPQHF
14	TRBJ2-1	-	TRBV7-4	once	TGTGCCAGCAGCTTAGCGTCCGGGTTAGGTGAGCAGTTCTTC	CASSLASGLGEQFF
12	TRBJ2-4	-	TRBV5-6	few	TGTGCCAGCAGCTTGGGGCTGCGCATTCAGTACTTC	CASSLGLRIQYF
15	TRBJ2-7	-	TRBV4-1	few	TGCGCCAGCAGCCGGTCCTCGACAGGCACCTACGAGCAGTACTTC	CASSRSSTGTYEQYF
14	TRBJ2-1	TRBD1	TRBV6-2/TRBV6-3	few	TGTGCCAGCAGTCATTACAGGGGGCGGGATGAGCAGTTCTTC	CASSHYRGRDEQFF
16	TRBJ1-2	-	TRBV13	-	TGTGCCAGCAGCTTAGGCACCGGACAGCCCTCGTTTGGCTACACCTTC	CASSLGTGQPSFGYTF
17	TRBJ1-2	-	TRBV6-6	few	TGTGCCAGCAGCCAGTCCCCCTACGTAGGGACGAACTATGGCTACACCTTC	CASSQSPYVGTNYGYTF
11	TRBJ2-1	TRBD1	TRBV7-2	many	TGTGCCAGCCGAGGGGGCTTGGAGCAGTTCTTC	CASRGGLEQFF
12	TRBJ1-2	-	TRBV25-1	-	TGTGCCAGCAGTGAATTCAACACCGGCTACACCTTC	CASSEFNTGYTF
14	TRBJ2-7	-	TRBV27	-	TGTGCCAGCAGTTTAGTCTTTAGGGGCTACGAGCAGTACTTC	CASSLVFRGYEQYF
14	TRBJ2-3	-	TRBV7-9	few	TGTGCCAGCAGCTCCAAAGTGGGCACAGATACGCAGTATTTT	CASSSKVGTDTQYF
13	TRBJ2-2	-	TRBV12-3/TRBV12-4	few	TGTGCCAGCAGTACCGACGGGACCGGGGAGCTGTTTTTT	CASSTDGTGELFF
14	TRBJ2-1	-	TRBV7-2	many	TGTGCCAGCAGCTATTTCGACAGTACGAATGAGCAGTTCTTC	CASSYFDSTNEQFF
16	TRBJ1-1	-	TRBV6-2/TRBV6-3	-	TGTGCCAGCAGTTACCCCCTGAGCGGGGTGAACACTGAAGCTTTCTTT	CASSYPLSGVNTEAFF
15	TRBJ2-2	-	TRBV7-3	-	TGTGCCAGCAGCCTAGGGTTCGGTAACACCGGGGAGCTGTTTTTT	CASSLGFGNTGELFF
15	TRBJ1-1	-	TRBV28	-	TGTGCCAGCAGTCTATTACTACTAATGAACACTGAAGCTTTCTTT	CASSLLLLMNTEAFF
16	TRBJ2-3	TRBD1	TRBV11-2	many	TGTGCCAGCAGCGAGCCACAGGGGGCTTATTCAGATACGCAGTATTTT	CASSEPQGAYSDTQYF
11	TRBJ2-7	-	TRBV6-8	few	TGTGCCAGCAGACTTCATTACGAGCAGTACTTC	CASRLHYEQYF
12	TRBJ1-2	-	TRBV7-9	-	TGTGCCACTGCACCCTCCAACTATGGCTACACCTTC	CATAPSNYGYTF
14	TRBJ2-5	-	TRBV10-3	-	TGTGCCATCACCGCGACGGGGATCCGAGAGACCCAGTACTTC	CAITATGIRETQYF
15	TRBJ2-3	TRBD2	TRBV5-4	few	TGTGCCAGCAGCTTAGTTCTAGCGGGTTCAGATACGCAGTATTTT	CASSLVLAGSDTQYF
13	TRBJ2-2	-	TRBV5-1	few	TGCGCCAGCAGTGGGGCTAGCACCGGGGAGCTGTTTTTT	CASSGASTGELFF
14	TRBJ1-2	-	TRBV20-1	-	TGCAGTGCTAGAGATAGGGGATTGGACTATGGCTACACCTTC	CSARDRGLDYGYTF
16	TRBJ2-2	TRBD1	TRBV5-4	-	TGTGCCAGCAGCTTGGGGCAGGGGGCATGGACCGGGGAGCTGTTTTTT	CASSLGQGAWTGELFF
11	TRBJ1-1	-	TRBV25-1	once	TGTGCCAGCAGTGAATTTGGTGAAGCTTTCTTT	CASSEFGEAFF
17	TRBJ1-6	-	TRBV5-6	-	TGTGCCAGCAGCTTTAAGGACACGGTCTCCTATAATTCACCCCTCCACTTT	CASSFKDTVSYNSPLHF
17	TRBJ2-3	-	TRBV12-3/TRBV12-4	few	TGTGCCAGCAGTTTGAGTCAGGGGCGTTGGGGCACAGATACGCAGTATTTT	CASSLSQGRWGTDTQYF
12	TRBJ1-1	-	TRBV20-1	-	TGCAGTGTCCCGAATGGGAACACTGAAGCTTTCTTT	CSVPNGNTEAFF